These T cell receptor beta chains were read from a single sample in a study of blood T cell repertoires in COVID-19. Profiled with immunoSEQ multiplex PCR; TCRdb holds only in-frame clones, not every one. The data show more than 85,000 clones, approximately 82% seen once. The specimen was peripheral blood. These receptors were collected from a man aged 55 to 69 with acute or convalescent COVID-19. Each CDR3 is given with its conserved first and last residue. The order of the fields is J gene, V gene, CDR3 length, D gene, clone size, CDR3 protein, CDR3 DNA. The D gene is left open where the match is weak. The size field is filled for only some rows; it gives once, few, many or a size class.

j_call: TRBJ2-3; v_call: TRBV29-1; cdr3_length: 16; d_call: TRBD2; clone_size: -; cdr3_aa: CSVRTSGGSRADTQYF; cdr3_nt: TGCAGCGTAAGGACTAGCGGGGGGTCTCGGGCAGATACGCAGTATTTT
j_call: TRBJ2-7; v_call: TRBV5-8; cdr3_length: 14; d_call: -; clone_size: -; cdr3_aa: CASSLRDTSLKQYF; cdr3_nt: TGTGCCAGCAGCCTCCGGGACACCAGCCTCAAGCAGTACTTC
j_call: TRBJ1-6; v_call: TRBV5-1; cdr3_length: 15; d_call: TRBD1; clone_size: -; cdr3_aa: CASRRETGQNSPLHF; cdr3_nt: TGCGCCAGCAGAAGAGAGACAGGGCAGAATTCACCCCTCCACTTT
j_call: TRBJ1-2; v_call: TRBV28; cdr3_length: 15; d_call: -; clone_size: -; cdr3_aa: CASNLGGGSGYGYTF; cdr3_nt: TGTGCCAGCAATCTAGGGGGGGGCTCTGGCTATGGCTACACCTTC
j_call: TRBJ2-1; v_call: TRBV5-1; cdr3_length: 17; d_call: TRBD1; clone_size: -; cdr3_aa: CASSYYRGSAPDNEQFF; cdr3_nt: TGCGCCAGCAGCTACTACAGGGGTAGTGCGCCTGACAATGAGCAGTTCTTC
j_call: TRBJ1-4; v_call: TRBV12-3/TRBV12-4; cdr3_length: 12; d_call: -; clone_size: -; cdr3_aa: CASQFTGEKLFF; cdr3_nt: TGTGCCAGCCAATTCACGGGGGAAAAACTGTTTTTT
j_call: TRBJ1-6; v_call: TRBV4-1; cdr3_length: 20; d_call: -; clone_size: once; cdr3_aa: CASSQDWVYRVDSYNSPLHF; cdr3_nt: TGCGCCAGCAGCCAAGATTGGGTTTACAGGGTCGACTCCTATAATTCACCCCTCCACTTT
j_call: TRBJ1-4; v_call: TRBV7-9; cdr3_length: 14; d_call: -; clone_size: few; cdr3_aa: CASSLGGGDEKLFF; cdr3_nt: TGTGCCAGCAGCTTAGGAGGGGGAGATGAAAAACTGTTTTTT
j_call: TRBJ1-2; v_call: TRBV19; cdr3_length: 13; d_call: TRBD1; clone_size: -; cdr3_aa: CASSRTGAYGYTF; cdr3_nt: TGTGCCAGTAGTCGGACAGGGGCATATGGCTACACCTTC
j_call: TRBJ1-2; v_call: TRBV10-3; cdr3_length: 15; d_call: TRBD1; clone_size: -; cdr3_aa: CAISARGGADYGYTF; cdr3_nt: TGTGCCATCAGTGCACGAGGGGGCGCAGACTATGGCTACACCTTC
j_call: TRBJ2-3; v_call: TRBV18; cdr3_length: 13; d_call: TRBD1; clone_size: -; cdr3_aa: CASAGGGTDTQYF; cdr3_nt: TGTGCCAGCGCAGGGGGAGGCACAGATACGCAGTATTTT
j_call: TRBJ1-5; v_call: TRBV11-2; cdr3_length: 8; d_call: -; clone_size: -; cdr3_aa: CASSGSAF; cdr3_nt: TGTGCCAGCAGCGGGAGCGCTTTT
j_call: TRBJ1-2; v_call: TRBV3-1/TRBV3-2; cdr3_length: 16; d_call: TRBD1; clone_size: -; cdr3_aa: CASRRPGTGGFYGYTF; cdr3_nt: TGTGCCAGCAGACGACCCGGGACAGGGGGCTTCTATGGCTACACCTTC
j_call: TRBJ1-5; v_call: TRBV18; cdr3_length: 13; d_call: -; clone_size: -; cdr3_aa: CASSPGENQPQHF; cdr3_nt: TGTGCCAGCTCACCCGGGGAAAATCAGCCCCAGCATTTT
j_call: TRBJ1-5; v_call: TRBV19; cdr3_length: 15; d_call: -; clone_size: -; cdr3_aa: CASSIGVGGNQPQHF; cdr3_nt: TGTGCCAGTAGTATCGGGGTCGGGGGCAATCAGCCCCAGCATTTT
j_call: TRBJ1-1; v_call: TRBV4-1; cdr3_length: 17; d_call: -; clone_size: few; cdr3_aa: CASSQTQGLQMNTEAFF; cdr3_nt: TGCGCCAGCAGCCAAACACAGGGCCTTCAGATGAACACTGAAGCTTTCTTT
j_call: TRBJ1-2; v_call: TRBV20-1; cdr3_length: 14; d_call: -; clone_size: once; cdr3_aa: CSASVLGANYGYTF; cdr3_nt: TGCAGTGCTAGTGTTTTGGGAGCTAACTATGGCTACACCTTC
j_call: TRBJ2-1; v_call: TRBV7-9; cdr3_length: 16; d_call: -; clone_size: -; cdr3_aa: CASSSQRNLDYNEQFF; cdr3_nt: TGTGCCAGCAGCTCCCAGAGGAACCTAGACTACAATGAGCAGTTCTTC
j_call: TRBJ2-5; v_call: TRBV25-1; cdr3_length: 13; d_call: -; clone_size: -; cdr3_aa: CASSARVWETQYF; cdr3_nt: TGTGCCAGCAGTGCCAGGGTATGGGAGACCCAGTACTTC
j_call: TRBJ1-5; v_call: TRBV19; cdr3_length: 16; d_call: TRBD1; clone_size: -; cdr3_aa: CASQGGLGQGDQPQHF; cdr3_nt: TGTGCCAGTCAGGGGGGGCTGGGACAGGGTGATCAGCCCCAGCATTTT
j_call: TRBJ2-5; v_call: TRBV10-1; cdr3_length: 14; d_call: TRBD2; clone_size: -; cdr3_aa: CASRAVGGQETQYF; cdr3_nt: TGCGCCAGCAGAGCCGTCGGGGGGCAAGAGACCCAGTACTTC
j_call: TRBJ1-2; v_call: TRBV19; cdr3_length: 11; d_call: -; clone_size: -; cdr3_aa: CASKRAYGYTF; cdr3_nt: TGTGCCAGTAAGAGGGCTTATGGCTACACCTTC
j_call: TRBJ1-2; v_call: TRBV29-1; cdr3_length: 14; d_call: TRBD1; clone_size: few; cdr3_aa: CSLTKGASNYGYTF; cdr3_nt: TGCAGCCTTACTAAGGGGGCATCTAACTATGGCTACACCTTC
j_call: TRBJ1-5; v_call: TRBV28; cdr3_length: 14; d_call: -; clone_size: -; cdr3_aa: CASIPGGWGQPQHF; cdr3_nt: TGTGCCAGCATCCCAGGAGGGTGGGGTCAGCCCCAGCATTTT
j_call: TRBJ1-2; v_call: TRBV6-5; cdr3_length: 13; d_call: -; clone_size: -; cdr3_aa: CASRWVSGYGYTF; cdr3_nt: TGTGCCAGCAGATGGGTATCCGGGTATGGCTACACCTTC